The clone carrying this T cell receptor beta chain was found a few times. Amplification by 5'RACE using constant-segment primers produced TCR alpha and TCR beta cDNA libraries that carried sample barcodes and UMIs. One entry per CDR3 protein, called by TCRdb with MiXCR from the 5' RACE reads. Of about 350,000 distinct CDR3 sequences in the sample, roughly 13% were seen once. This sample was taken from a study of T-cell memory formation after mild COVID-19. V was cut by 1 base and J by 0 bases, with 9 bases left in between. The CDR3 extends over 16 amino acids. Germline CDR1 is SGHAT and CDR2 is FQDESV (reference sequence).

Sequencing was performed on PBMCs or a T cell subset sorted from them (not recorded which). The V gene is TRBV11-1, the J gene TRBJ2-2; tentative D call: TRBD1 (5 bases). This receptor was obtained from a man aged 18 to 30 who had mild COVID-19 (a few samples of this study predate the infection). Cell type and time point are not known. The CDR3 here is CASSLEGAPNTGELFF. DNA of the CDR3: TGTGCCAGCAGCTTAGAAGGGGCTCCGAACACCGGGGAGCTGTTTTTT.